A single sample is the source of the 4 T cell receptor beta chains below, sequenced in a study of cytomegalovirus exposure and HLA in healthy donors (dated by TCRdb to 2016 to 2017). Library construction relied on the immunoSEQ multiplex PCR assay. For the multiplex PCR, a mixture combining 60 forward primers for TCR Vbeta segments and 13 reverse primers for TCR Jbeta segments was used. The table comes from immuneACCESS by way of TCRdb, which keeps in-frame sequences with V and J called. Part of the clones is missing from these tables; in studies checked, under half for an unresolved V gene and the rest for unknown reasons. For this sample the table gives 150,000 to 200,000 clones, of which around 73% were detected only once. The ten largest clones capture 1.4% to 1.5% of the sample. Input material: PBMCs. The source of these receptors is a male donor in good health and CMV-seronegative.

The J gene is TRBJ2-4, the V gene TRBV7-2; 7 nucleotides line up with TRBD2. Germline V gene lookup returns CDR1 SGHTA and CDR2 FQGNSA. V dropped 3 bases and J dropped 6; count of bases not matched to a gene: 14. The CDR3 is made up of 17 amino acids. The CDR3 sequence: CASSFSSGIVNGNIQYF. The CDR3 bases are TGTGCCAGCAGCTTTTCGAGCGGGATAGTGAATGGAAACATTCAGTACTTC.

This chain uses TRBV6-1 with TRBJ2-5; TRBD1 aligns across 7 bases. CDR3 size: 15 residues. The V segment lost 6 bases and the J segment 1 base; nucleotides outside the gene matches: 8. In germline, CDR1 is MNHNS, CDR2 SASEGT. CDR3 region: CASSRDRALQETQYF. The DNA of the CDR3 is TGTGCCAGCAGCCGCGACAGGGCACTCCAAGAGACCCAGTACTTC.

The chain carries TRBV19 and TRBJ1-3, with D possibly being TRBD1 (6 bases). Deletions cut 10 bases from V and 0 bases from J, with 16 bases between. CDR3 size: 15 residues. Germline CDR1 LNHDA, CDR2 SQIVND (reference sequence). The DNA of the CDR3 is TGTGCCACAACTCCGGGACATAACTCTGGAAACACCATATATTTT. Residues: CATTPGHNSGNTIYF. The whole variable domain, filled in from reference TRBV19 and TRBJ1-3, reads DGGITQSPKYLFRKEGQNVTLSCEQNLNHDAMYWYRQDPGQGLRLIYYSQIVNDFQKGDIAEGYSVSREKKESFPLTVTSAQKNPTAFYLCATTPGHNSGNTIYFGEGSWLTVV.

The V and J genes are TRBV10-3 and TRBJ2-7; 15 bases line up with TRBD2. V shed 5 bases and J 4 bases; nucleotides not matched to a gene: 18. Germline loops: CDR1 ENHRY, CDR2 SYGVKD. This CDR3 has 20 residues. The CDR3 sequence is CAISKTVGLAGGHSSYEQYF. The DNA for the CDR3 is TGTGCCATCAGTAAAACGGTGGGACTAGCGGGGGGCCATAGCTCTTACGAGCAGTACTTC.